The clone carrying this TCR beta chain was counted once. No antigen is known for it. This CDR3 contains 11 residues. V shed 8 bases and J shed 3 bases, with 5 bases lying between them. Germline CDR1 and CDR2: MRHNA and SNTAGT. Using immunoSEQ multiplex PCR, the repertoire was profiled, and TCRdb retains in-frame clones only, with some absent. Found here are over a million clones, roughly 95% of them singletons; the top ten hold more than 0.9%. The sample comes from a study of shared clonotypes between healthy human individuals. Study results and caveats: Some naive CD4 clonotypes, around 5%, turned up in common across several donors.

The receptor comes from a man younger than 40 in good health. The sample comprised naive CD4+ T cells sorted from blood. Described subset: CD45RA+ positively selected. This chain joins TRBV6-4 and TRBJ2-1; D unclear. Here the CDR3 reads CASGDYNEQFF. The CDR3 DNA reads TGTGCCAGCGGAGACTACAATGAGCAGTTCTTC.